The source of this TCR beta chain is a study of T cell responses to AZD1222 COVID-19 vaccine. Study results and caveats: An increase in Spike-specific TCR breadth and depth was observed after two AZD1222 doses.

In regard to this clone: Its antigen remains unidentified.

Assay used: immunoSEQ multiplex PCR; TCRdb lists only in-frame clones, some missing. The sample gives about 100,000 clones, 92% of which show up once; 1% to 1.5% is in the top ten. Trimming left V 3 bases short and J 4 bases short, with 10 bases between. The CDR3 totals 13 residues. This chain links TRBV12-3 or TRBV12-4 with TRBJ2-7, with D possibly being TRBD2 (6 bases). This TCR came from an adult in good health. The source material was peripheral blood, sampled on day 0 of AZD1222 vaccination. In DNA form, the CDR3 reads TGTGCCAGCAGTTTTCAGGCGGGGTACGAGCAGTACTTC. Translating gives CASSFQAGYEQYF.